Shown below are 28 T cell receptor beta chains from a single sample sequenced in a study of cytomegalovirus exposure and HLA in healthy donors. PCR primers comprised 60 Vbeta and 13 Jbeta primers. Generated by immunoSEQ multiplex PCR, the TCRdb table keeps only in-frame clones and is missing some. The table includes 93,000 or so clones, roughly 80% detected once. Material: PBMCs. The source is a man between 45 and 60 years old in good health and CMV-seropositive.

This clone was observed a handful of times. Other DNA sequences in this specimen translate into the identical CDR3. This chain joins TRBV9 and TRBJ2-7; 9 nucleotides match TRBD1. V was pared by 0 bases and J by 2 bases, with 6 bases of the junction left unmatched. The CDR3 totals 16 residues. Per germline, CDR1 SGDLS and CDR2 YYNGEE. The chain's CDR3 is CASSVAPGQGTYEQYF. The CDR3 DNA reads as TGTGCCAGCAGCGTAGCTCCGGGACAGGGCACCTACGAGCAGTACTTC.

This chain uses TRBV6-6 with TRBJ2-7, with D perhaps TRBD1 (5 bases). The V gene lost 11 bases and the J gene lost 2 bases, with 13 bases spanning the gap. The CDR3 has 12 amino acids. Per germline, CDR1 MNHNY and CDR2 SVGAGI (reference sequence). DNA of the CDR3: TGTGCCGCCGGGCAAGGGGCCTACGAGCAGTACTTC. Protein product: CAAGQGAYEQYF.

The rearrangement joins TRBV30 to TRBJ2-1; 15 bases map to TRBD2. From germline, CDR1 is GTSNPN and CDR2 SVGIG (reference sequence). V shed 5 bases and J 10 bases; nucleotides not matched to a gene: 6. The CDR3 sequence is 14 residues long. The CDR3, as DNA: TGTGCCTGGGAGGGACTAGCGGGAGGCCGGGAGCAGTTCTTC. Translation: CAWEGLAGGREQFF.

The chain carries TRBV10-1 and TRBJ2-1, with D possibly TRBD2 on 5 matching bases. Trimming left V 6 bases short and J 10 bases short, with 16 bases between. This CDR3 is 13 amino acids long. The germline CDR1 and CDR2 sequences are WNHNN and SYGVQD (reference sequence). The CDR3 protein is CASSQSGLGEQFF. The CDR3 coding sequence is TGCGCCAGCAGCCAGAGTGGACTGGGGGAGCAGTTCTTC.

The chain employs TRBV7-8 and TRBJ2-7; D perhaps matches TRBD1 (5 bases). Trimming left V 4 bases short and J 6 bases short, with 13 bases between. The CDR3 covers 13 residues. Germline V gene sequence: CDR1 SGHVS, CDR2 FQNEAQ. In DNA form, the CDR3 reads TGTGCCAGCAGCTCCCGCAGGGTCACCGAGCAGTACTTC. It specifies CASSSRRVTEQYF.

The chain is built from TRBV6-5 and TRBJ2-1, with D possibly TRBD1 on 5 matching bases. Between the trimmed V and J ends, which lost 0 bases and 0 bases, there was a span of 9 bases. Germline values: CDR1 MNHEY, CDR2 SVGAGI. This CDR3 has 16 amino acids. CDR3 coding DNA: TGTGCCAGCAGTTACTCGCTAGGGGCCTCCTACAATGAGCAGTTCTTC. It codes for CASSYSLGASYNEQFF.

The rearrangement links TRBV6-6 to TRBJ2-1; the match to TRBD2 covers 11 bases. This CDR3 spans 15 amino acids. Germline lookup yields CDR1 MNHNY and CDR2 SVGAGI (reference sequence). Unmatched junction bases numbered 7, after V lost 6 bases and J lost 6 bases. The CDR3 spells CASSSGLAGLNEQFF. In DNA form, the CDR3 reads TGTGCCAGCAGCAGCGGACTAGCGGGTCTCAATGAGCAGTTCTTC.

The chain employs TRBV7-9 and TRBJ1-5; no clear D. The CDR3 loop spans 13 amino acids. Germline CDR1 SEHNR, CDR2 FQNEAQ (reference sequence). Trimming took 1 base from V and 6 from J, leaving 7 bases between them. The CDR3 bases are TGTGCCAGCAGCTTAGTAGGGAGTCAGCCCCAGCATTTT. Translated: CASSLVGSQPQHF.

This clone has more than one count but fewer than ten. The chain couples TRBV19 to TRBJ2-5, with 14 bases aligning to TRBD2. Germline CDR1 and CDR2: LNHDA and SQIVND (reference sequence). Trimming cost V 6 bases and J 1 base; bases outside gene matches: 4. CDR3 size: 16 residues. CDR3 in DNA: TGTGCCAGTAGGAAGACTAGCGGGAGGGCCCAAGAGACCCAGTACTTC. It is translated as CASRKTSGRAQETQYF.

V is TRBV6-1 and J is TRBJ2-7, with D tentatively TRBD2 (6 bases). The CDR3 runs to 11 residues. The germline V gene has CDR1 MNHNS and CDR2 SASEGT. Trimming took off 7 bases at V and 5 bases at J, with 9 bases between the two ends. CDR3 DNA sequence: TGTGCCAGCATGTCGGGGGACGAGCAGTACTTC. Translated: CASMSGDEQYF.

The V call is TRBV15, the J call TRBJ2-3, with a possible D match to TRBD1 (6 bases). This CDR3 has 12 amino acids. V was trimmed by 5 bases and J by 8 bases, leaving 11 bases between them. CDR1 and CDR2 (germline): LNHNV, YYDKDF (reference sequence). Written as DNA, the CDR3 is TGTGCCACCAGCGGGGGCGGCGGTACGCAGTATTTT. Protein product: CATSGGGGTQYF.

The rearrangement links TRBV28 to TRBJ2-7, with 8 nucleotides matching TRBD2. Germline V lookup: CDR1 MDHEN, CDR2 SYDVKM. The length of the CDR3 is 14 residues. V lost 4 bases and J lost 5; bases outside the gene matches: 7. CDR3 nucleotides: TGTGCCAGCAGTTCTGTCGAGCGGGAGAACGAGCAGTACTTC. Translated: CASSSVERENEQYF.

The chain is built from TRBV7-8 and TRBJ2-2, with TRBD2 matching over 8 bases. CDR3 length: 15 residues. V gave up 1 base and J gave up 4 bases; unmatched junction bases: 2. Germline CDR1 reads SGHVS; CDR2 reads FQNEAQ. CDR3 sequence reads: CASSLVAGLTGELFF. The CDR3 DNA follows: TGTGCCAGCAGCTTAGTAGCGGGACTCACCGGGGAGCTGTTTTTT.

This sequence joins TRBV18 and TRBJ2-6; D is unresolved. The germline V and J ends were trimmed by 3 bases and 0 bases, with 9 bases remaining between them. This CDR3 is built from 16 residues. Germline V gene data show CDR1 as KGHSH and CDR2 as LQKENI. The CDR3 reads CASSPEVASGANVLTF. The CDR3 DNA reads TGTGCCAGCTCACCTGAAGTAGCCTCTGGGGCCAACGTCCTGACTTTC.

The rearrangement joins TRBV27 to TRBJ2-7; 12 nucleotides align to TRBD1. The CDR3 is made up of 15 amino acids. The junction had 5 bases not matched to a gene; V was cut back by 4 bases and J by 4 bases. Germline CDR1 is MNHEY and CDR2 is SMNVEV (reference sequence). The CDR3 DNA follows: TGTGCCAGCAGTTCTCCGGGACAGGGGGCTTACGAGCAGTACTTC. Protein product: CASSSPGQGAYEQYF.

The table lists this clone with a few counts. The chain uses TRBV19 and TRBJ1-2; D unresolved. The CDR3 is 14 residues long. The V gene's germline CDR1 is LNHDA and CDR2 SQIVND (reference sequence). The V gene lost 3 bases and the J gene lost 4 bases, with 12 bases spanning the gap. The CDR3: CASSIKGSFYGYTF. For the CDR3, the DNA is TGTGCCAGTAGTATCAAAGGGAGTTTCTATGGCTACACCTTC.

J is TRBJ1-6 and V is TRBV5-1; TRBD1 matches 7 bases. Trimming at V came to 1 base and at J to 5 bases, leaving 3 bases not matched to a gene. The CDR3 contains 15 residues. Germline V gene sequence: CDR1 SGHRS, CDR2 YFSETQ. The CDR3 DNA reads as TGCGCCAGCAGCTTGCCCGGACAGGATAATTCACCCCTCCACTTT. Protein: CASSLPGQDNSPLHF.

This chain uses TRBV11-2 with TRBJ2-5, with 9 bases aligning to TRBD2. The J call is doubtful: the DNA matches TRBJ2-7 better. CDR1 and CDR2 from the germline V gene are SGHAT and FQNNGV. This CDR3 is 15 amino acids long. The CDR3 spells CASSLELAGDYEQYF. The CDR3 DNA follows: TGTGCCAGCAGCTTAGAGTTAGCGGGGGACTACGAGCAGTACTTC.

This sequence joins TRBV27 and TRBJ2-1; 12 bases agree with TRBD2. Unmatched junction bases numbered 8, after V lost 4 bases and J lost 7 bases. The V gene's germline CDR1 is MNHEY and CDR2 SMNVEV (reference sequence). This CDR3 has 16 residues. The CDR3 DNA is TGTGCCAGCAGTTCCGGGACTAGCGGGTGGGGGAATGAGCAGTTCTTC. It encodes CASSSGTSGWGNEQFF.

The J gene is TRBJ2-7, the V gene TRBV10-2; 9 positions agree with TRBD1. This CDR3 spans 13 amino acids. Germline CDR1 is WSHSY and CDR2 is SAAADI. V was clipped by 6 bases and J by 5 bases; unmatched bases: 5. The CDR3 DNA reads TGCGCCAGCAGGGGACAGGGTGATAACGAGCAGTACTTC. It specifies CASRGQGDNEQYF.

This chain joins TRBV28 and TRBJ2-2; 10 nucleotides agree with TRBD2. This CDR3 contains 17 residues. Germline lookup yields CDR1 MDHEN and CDR2 SYDVKM. After removal of 6 bases from V and 3 bases from J, the junction contained 10 bases not matched to a gene. Here the CDR3 DNA reads TGTGCCAGCAGGCGACTAGCGGGCCTAGGGGACACCGGGGAGCTGTTTTTT. Translated: CASRRLAGLGDTGELFF.

The CDR3 DNA sequence: TGTGCCAGCAGTTTTCTAAGCGGGGTCACAGATACGCAGTATTTT. Protein: CASSFLSGVTDTQYF. The chain recombines TRBV27 with TRBJ2-3, with 7 positions matching TRBD2. Germline V gene lookup returns CDR1 MNHEY and CDR2 SMNVEV (reference sequence). The CDR3 has 15 amino acids. V shed 3 bases and J 2 bases; nucleotides not matched to a gene: 5.

Notes on this clone: The junction does not match germline at one end; this may be a read error. The sample has other DNA sequences that encode this CDR3 too. The V call is TRBV5-4, the J call TRBJ1-5; 7 bases line up with TRBD1. In germline, CDR1 is SGHNT, CDR2 YYREEE (reference sequence). The CDR3 length is 13 residues. CDR3 bases: TGTGCCAGCAGTACAGGGGTGGGGCAGCCTCAGCATTTT. Translation: CASSTGVGQPQHF.

This clone has a handful of counts. The chain carries TRBV6-1 and TRBJ2-1, with 7 bases aligning to TRBD2. Losses at the gene ends were 1 base for V and 8 bases for J; bases not matched to a gene: 8. The CDR3 runs to 15 residues. Germline V gene lookup returns CDR1 MNHNS and CDR2 SASEGT. The CDR3 is CASSEGAGEGHEQFF. CDR3 coding DNA: TGTGCCAGCAGTGAAGGGGCGGGAGAGGGGCATGAGCAGTTCTTC.

This chain uses TRBV30 with TRBJ2-1; D remains ambiguous. The CDR3 is 15 residues long. Trimming removed 1 base from V and 0 bases from J, with 10 bases in between. CDR1 and CDR2 from the germline V gene are GTSNPN and SVGIG (reference sequence). DNA of the CDR3: TGTGCCTGGAGTGCTGATTTCAGCTCCTACAATGAGCAGTTCTTC. Translation gives CAWSADFSSYNEQFF.

The genes are TRBV30 and TRBJ1-2, with D tentatively TRBD1 (5 bases). Germline V CDR1 and CDR2: GTSNPN, SVGIG (reference sequence). Deletions cut 5 bases from V and 8 bases from J, with 15 bases between. The CDR3 contains 12 residues. The CDR3 loop reads CAWDRDLSGYTF. In DNA, the CDR3 is TGTGCCTGGGACCGGGACTTAAGCGGCTACACCTTC.

Details on this clone: Other DNA sequences of this sample code for an identical CDR3. V is TRBV7-2 and J is TRBJ2-7, with D possibly being TRBD1 (5 bases). Germline values: CDR1 SGHTA, CDR2 FQGNSA. Deletions cut 0 bases from V and 0 bases from J, with 6 bases between. The CDR3 consists of 14 residues. This CDR3 is CASSLARGSYEQYF. The CDR3 DNA is TGTGCCAGCAGCTTAGCAAGGGGCTCCTACGAGCAGTACTTC.

Regarding this clone: The same CDR3 is also encoded by other DNA sequences in this sample. The chain carries TRBV28 and TRBJ2-7, with D possibly matching TRBD1 (5 bases). The CDR3 spans 15 residues. The V and J ends lost 6 bases and 2 bases respectively, with 17 bases between them. Per germline, CDR1 MDHEN and CDR2 SYDVKM. In DNA form, the CDR3 reads TGTGCCAGCAGCCTTCAGGGAACTTTCCCCTACGAGCAGTACTTC. The encoded protein is CASSLQGTFPYEQYF.